This entry concerns a single T cell receptor (beta chain). Its cognate antigen is unknown. This sample was included in a study of shared clonotypes between healthy human individuals. For the study at large: Three plates each covered CD4 naive and memory; CD8 naive two, CD8 memory one.

Germline values: CDR1 LNHNV, CDR2 YYDKDF (reference sequence). Trimming cost V 5 bases and J 0 bases, with 14 bases left between them. The length of the CDR3 is 17 residues. Everyone who donated was a Caucasian adult who lived in Nashville, Tennessee. Notes on the study in general: Donors were few, which limited the genetic and exposure-history diversity represented.

This table comes from immunoSEQ multiplex PCR, and its TCRdb copy is limited to in-frame clones, with some not included. The sample lists about 1,500,000 clones, roughly 95% occurring once. Sequenced material: naive CD4+ T cells sorted from blood. Subset reported: CD45RA+ positively selected. The V call is TRBV15, the J call TRBJ2-6; the D gene is possibly TRBD2 (5 bases). The TCR sequence derives from a man aged 25 to 40 in good health. DNA for the CDR3: TGTGCCACCAGCCGCCCCCCCGGGAACTCTGGGGCCAACGTCCTGACTTTC. Translating it yields CATSRPPGNSGANVLTF. Looking up the rest from reference TRBV15 and TRBJ2-6 gives the full variable domain: DAMVIQNPRYQVTQFGKPVTLSCSQTLNHNVMYWYQQKSSQAPKLLFHYYDKDFNNEADTPDNFQSRRPNTSFCFLDIRSPGLGDTAMYLCATSRPPGNSGANVLTFGAGSRLTVL.